This entry concerns a single T cell receptor (beta chain). What it binds is unknown. The data originate from a study of T cell responses to AZD1222 COVID-19 vaccine. Study-level points and caveats: It should be noted that donors were predominantly white British and more often female, and clonal diversity was possibly underestimated. Sampled repertoires all dated from after the peak T cell response. Only 5 or 6 AZD1222 recipients were seropositive at baseline.

This CDR3 is built from 17 residues. CDR1 MNHEY and CDR2 SMNVEV come from the germline V gene (reference sequence). J lost 5 bases, V lost 3 bases, and 12 bases had no gene match. Method: immunoSEQ multiplex PCR; TCRdb's copy keeps in-frame clones and lacks some. The data hold some 150,000 clones, with about nine tenths observed a single time. This specimen consisted of peripheral blood, obtained on day 0 of MenACWY control vaccination. The chain joins TRBV27 to TRBJ2-5; 10 bases line up with TRBD2. This sequence was found in an adult in good health. The CDR3 DNA is TGTGCCAGCAGTTTTGGGCTAGCGGGGGTCCTGGGGGAGACCCAGTACTTC. This encodes CASSFGLAGVLGETQYF.